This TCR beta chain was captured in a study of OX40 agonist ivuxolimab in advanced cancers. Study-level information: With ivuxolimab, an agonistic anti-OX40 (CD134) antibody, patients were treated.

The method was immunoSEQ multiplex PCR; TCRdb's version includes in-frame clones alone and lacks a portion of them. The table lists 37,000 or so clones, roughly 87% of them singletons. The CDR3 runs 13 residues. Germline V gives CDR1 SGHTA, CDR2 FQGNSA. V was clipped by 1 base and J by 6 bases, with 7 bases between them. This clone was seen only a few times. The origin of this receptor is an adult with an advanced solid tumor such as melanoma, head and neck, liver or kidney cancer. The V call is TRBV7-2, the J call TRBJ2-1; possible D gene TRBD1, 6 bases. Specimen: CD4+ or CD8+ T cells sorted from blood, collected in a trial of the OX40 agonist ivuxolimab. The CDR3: CASSLGGGNEQFF. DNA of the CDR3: TGTGCCAGCAGCTTAGGAGGGGGCAATGAGCAGTTCTTC.